A single sample gave rise to the 18 T cell receptor beta chains below, sequenced in a study of T cell responses to AZD1222 COVID-19 vaccine. TCRdb keeps only in-frame clones here, not all; method: immunoSEQ multiplex PCR. The profile shows 140,000 to 150,000 clones, 82% of them singletons. The source was peripheral blood, collected on day 0 of MenACWY control vaccination. The receptors were gathered from an adult in good health.

This clone appeared a few times. The J gene is TRBJ2-4, the V gene TRBV5-8, with D perhaps matching TRBD1 (5 bases). Trimming stripped 3 bases from V and 1 base from J, with 14 bases between. CDR1 is SGHTS, CDR2 YDEGEE, per germline. This CDR3 region has 16 residues. Here the CDR3 DNA reads TGTGCCAGCAGCTCGACAGTCGGCAAGGCCAAAAACATTCAGTACTTC. Its protein is CASSSTVGKAKNIQYF.

This clone came up a few times. The chain carries TRBV14 and TRBJ2-3; D call uncertain. V lost 4 bases to trimming and J lost 9 bases, with 14 bases between them. CDR3 length: 13 residues. CDR1 and CDR2 (germline): SGHDN, FVKESK. The CDR3 DNA follows: TGTGCCAGCAGCCCGGATACCTTTTCGACGCAGTATTTT. Translation gives CASSPDTFSTQYF.

This chain links TRBV25-1 with TRBJ2-2; 8 bases are a match to TRBD2. CDR3 length: 18 residues. Germline-derived CDR1 and CDR2 are MGHDK and SYGVNS. V lost 4 bases and J lost 0; bases outside the gene matches: 10. The CDR3 DNA reads TGTGCCAGCAGTGGGCCCGGGGGGGTCCTCGCGAACACCGGGGAGCTGTTTTTT. Translating gives CASSGPGGVLANTGELFF.

The J gene is TRBJ1-1, the V gene TRBV28; tentative D call: TRBD1 (6 bases). The CDR3 consists of 12 residues. V lost 6 bases to trimming and J lost 3 bases, with 8 bases between them. CDR1 MDHEN and CDR2 SYDVKM come from the germline V gene. CDR3 sequence reads: CASRQGDTEAFF. In nucleotides, the CDR3 is TGTGCCAGCAGACAGGGCGACACTGAAGCTTTCTTT.

The V call is TRBV4-2, the J call TRBJ1-4, with D tentatively TRBD1 (6 bases). Germline V CDR1 and CDR2: LGHNA, YNFKEQ. The CDR3 extends over 14 amino acids. Trimming pared 6 bases from V and 7 bases from J, leaving 15 bases between. The CDR3 DNA follows: TGTGCCAGCAGTTCCCCAGGGGAAGGTGAAAAACTGTTTTTT. Protein product: CASSSPGEGEKLFF.

The chain uses TRBV27 and TRBJ1-4; unclear D gene. The ends were cut back, 9 bases at V and 2 bases at J, with 10 bases in the middle. CDR3 size: 13 residues. Germline CDR1 MNHEY, CDR2 SMNVEV (reference sequence). CDR3 loop: CASGFITNEKLFF. The CDR3 nucleotides are TGTGCCAGTGGGTTTATTACTAATGAAAAACTGTTTTTT.

DNA for the CDR3: TGCGCCAGCAGCGGACCCCAACCTAGCGGATCCAATGAGCAGTTCTTC. Translating gives CASSGPQPSGSNEQFF. The rearrangement uses TRBV5-1 and TRBJ2-1, with 7 bases that match TRBD2. V was pared by 4 bases and J by 6 bases, with 13 bases of the junction left unmatched. The germline V gene encodes CDR1 SGHRS and CDR2 YFSETQ. This CDR3 spans 16 amino acids.

J is TRBJ2-7 and V is TRBV13, with D possibly TRBD2 on 5 matching bases. The CDR3 runs 16 residues. Germline CDR1 PRHDT, CDR2 FYEKMQ (reference sequence). Trimming took off 2 bases at V and 3 bases at J, with 17 bases between the two ends. Written as DNA, the CDR3 is TGTGCCAGCAGCTTAACACTAAATGGGAGAGGCTACGAGCAGTACTTC. Translating it yields CASSLTLNGRGYEQYF.

The rearrangement uses TRBV19 and TRBJ1-1; D not resolved. V lost 3 bases to trimming and J lost 4 bases, with 12 bases between them. The CDR3 extends over 14 amino acids. Germline values: CDR1 LNHDA, CDR2 SQIVND (reference sequence). CDR3 coding DNA: TGTGCCAGTAGTATTGGTGGCTCGGGCACTGAAGCTTTCTTT. Its protein product is CASSIGGSGTEAFF. The full variable domain, in which reference TRBV19 and TRBJ1-1 provide the parts outside the CDR3, is DGGITQSPKYLFRKEGQNVTLSCEQNLNHDAMYWYRQDPGQGLRLIYYSQIVNDFQKGDIAEGYSVSREKKESFPLTVTSAQKNPTAFYLCASSIGGSGTEAFFGQGTRLTVV.

The V gene is TRBV4-2, the J gene TRBJ2-3; 7 nucleotides line up with TRBD1. The CDR3 sequence is 15 residues long. Trimming cost V 0 bases and J 5 bases; bases outside gene matches: 5. Germline V gives CDR1 LGHNA, CDR2 YNFKEQ. The CDR3 sequence is CASSQDLAGGDTQYF. The CDR3 DNA follows: TGTGCCAGCAGCCAAGATCTGGCAGGGGGAGATACGCAGTATTTT.

CDR3 loop: CASSLRSGGNNEQFF. CDR3 nucleotides: TGCGCCAGCAGCTTAAGGAGCGGGGGGAACAATGAGCAGTTCTTC. The chain couples TRBV5-1 to TRBJ2-1, with 9 bases lining up with TRBD2. Germline values: CDR1 SGHRS, CDR2 YFSETQ. Trimming took 2 bases from V and 5 from J; bases not matched to a gene: 5. CDR3 length: 15 residues.

Comment on this clone: Sequence at one end of the junction differs from germline and may be a read error. J is TRBJ1-4 and V is TRBV5-4, with D perhaps matching TRBD1 (6 bases). From germline, CDR1 is SGHNT and CDR2 YYREEE (reference sequence). This CDR3 is 12 amino acids long. The CDR3 nucleotides are TGTGCCAGCAGCTCCCCGGACAGCAGACTCCTTTTT. As protein: CASSSPDSRLLF.

This clone was seen a single time. This rearrangement joins TRBV7-9 to TRBJ2-2; D gene ambiguous. Looked up from germline, CDR1 is SEHNR and CDR2 is FQNEAQ (reference sequence). V lost 3 bases and J 6 bases, leaving 14 bases between the germline ends. CDR3 length: 15 residues. CDR3 amino acids: CASSLMDLQAGELFF. The CDR3 DNA follows: TGTGCCAGCAGCTTGATGGACCTGCAGGCCGGGGAGCTGTTTTTT.

The chain couples TRBV6-1 to TRBJ1-5; a weak D match, TRBD1 (5 bases). CDR1 is MNHNS and CDR2 is SASEGT in the germline V gene. The CDR3 loop spans 15 amino acids. The V end was cut by 2 bases, the J end by 10 bases, with 18 bases between. The CDR3 spells CASSEQSRDFVPQHF. CDR3 nucleotide sequence: TGTGCCAGCAGTGAACAGTCTAGGGACTTCGTACCCCAGCATTTT.

The chain recombines TRBV3-1 (or the pseudogene TRBV3-2) with TRBJ2-5; 7 bases are a match to TRBD1. Trimming removed 2 bases from V and 5 bases from J; junction bases left unmatched: 5. Per germline, CDR1 LGHDT and CDR2 YNNKEL (reference sequence). CDR3 length: 14 residues. The CDR3 coding sequence is TGTGCCAGCAGCCAAAACAGGGGAACGGAGACCCAGTACTTC. It encodes CASSQNRGTETQYF.

The V and J genes are TRBV9 and TRBJ1-6, with 9 bases that match TRBD1. Germline lookup yields CDR1 SGDLS and CDR2 YYNGEE. V lost 3 bases, J lost 6 bases, and 10 bases stayed unmatched. This CDR3 spans 17 amino acids. The CDR3 DNA sequence: TGTGCCAGCAGCGGGCGAGCGGGACAGGGCGGTAATTCACCCCTCCACTTT. Translation: CASSGRAGQGGNSPLHF.

J is TRBJ1-5 and V is TRBV5-5, with unresolved D. Looked up from germline, CDR1 is SGHKS and CDR2 is YYEKEE (reference sequence). The CDR3 is 14 amino acids. Trimming left V 4 bases short and J 3 bases short, with 11 bases between. The CDR3 nucleotides read TGTGCCAGCAGCCATCGGGCGATCAATCAGCCCCAGCATTTT. It encodes CASSHRAINQPQHF.

The V gene is TRBV7-8, the J gene TRBJ1-2, with D maybe TRBD1 (6 bases). Germline assignment: CDR1 SGHVS and CDR2 FQNEAQ. V was shortened by 5 bases and J by 0 bases, with 13 bases between the two germline ends. The CDR3 is 15 residues long. CDR3 residues: CASSTDRQTNYGYTF. Written as DNA, the CDR3 is TGTGCCAGCAGCACCGACAGGCAGACTAACTATGGCTACACCTTC.